Listed here are 25 T cell receptor beta chains from one sample, sequenced in a study of OX40 agonist ivuxolimab in advanced cancers. Clones were sequenced by immunoSEQ multiplex PCR, and TCRdb holds only the in-frame ones, with some missing. The repertoire holds just under 85,000 clones, 70% to 90% seen once, with approximately 0.79% in the top ten. The sequencing used CD4+ or CD8+ T cells sorted from blood, collected in a trial of the OX40 agonist ivuxolimab. The receptors here all came from an adult with an advanced solid tumor such as melanoma, head and neck, liver or kidney cancer.

The chain combines TRBV5-4 with TRBJ2-5, with TRBD2 identical over 14 bases. CDR3 length: 16 residues. The germline V gene encodes CDR1 SGHNT and CDR2 YYREEE (reference sequence). V gave up 4 bases and J gave up 4 bases; unmatched junction bases: 6. CDR3 DNA sequence: TGTGCCAGCAGCAGGACTAGCGGGGGGCAGGGAGAGACCCAGTACTTC. This codes for CASSRTSGGQGETQYF.

The chain carries TRBV7-6 and TRBJ2-3, with TRBD2 identical over 12 bases. This CDR3 is built from 18 residues. V lost 5 bases and J lost 5; bases outside the gene matches: 14. Per the germline V gene, CDR1 is SGHVS and CDR2 is FNYEAQ. This chain's CDR3 is CASSPLPWTSGMEDTQYF. In DNA form, the CDR3 reads TGTGCCAGCAGCCCCCTCCCATGGACTAGCGGGATGGAAGATACGCAGTATTTT.

V is TRBV6-5 and J is TRBJ2-3, with unresolved D. Trimming left V 10 bases short and J 5 bases short, with 10 bases between. The CDR3 is 11 residues long. Germline V CDR1 and CDR2: MNHEY, SVGAGI. For the CDR3, the DNA is TGTGCCACCCTTGCCAGAGATACGCAGTATTTT. As protein: CATLARDTQYF.

The chain joins TRBV5-6 to TRBJ1-3; D not resolved. The germline V gene has CDR1 SGHDT and CDR2 YYEEEE. The CDR3 length is 13 residues. Trimming cost V 3 bases and J 5 bases, with 9 bases left between them. The CDR3 is CASSSKSRNTIYF. DNA for the CDR3: TGTGCCAGCAGCTCCAAATCCCGAAACACCATATATTTT.

In this sample, this clone turned up a few times. For the CDR3, the DNA is TGTGCCAGCAGGGAGGGGACAGCCGGCAATCAGCCCCAGCATTTT. This encodes CASREGTAGNQPQHF. The rearrangement uses TRBV2 and TRBJ1-5, with 7 bases lining up with TRBD1. J was trimmed by 2 bases and V by 6 bases; bases with no gene match: 7. Germline CDR1 is SNHLY and CDR2 is FYNNEI. The CDR3 spans 15 residues. Variable domain in full (rest from reference TRBV2 and TRBJ1-5): EPEVTQTPSHQVTQMGQEVILRCVPISNHLYFYWYRQILGQKVEFLVSFYNNEISEKSEIFDDQFSVERPDGSNFTLKIRSTKLEDSAMYFCASREGTAGNQPQHFGDGTRLSIL.

In this sample, this clone turned up a few times. The chain employs TRBV10-2 and TRBJ2-5; 11 nucleotides match TRBD2. This CDR3 spans 15 amino acids. The germline V gene has CDR1 WSHSY and CDR2 SAAADI. Trimming took 6 bases from V and 1 from J; bases not matched to a gene: 4. CDR3 sequence (DNA): TGCGCCAGCAGATCACTAGCGGGGGTCCAAGAGACCCAGTACTTC. Translating it yields CASRSLAGVQETQYF.

The gene calls are TRBV6-5 and TRBJ2-7, with D perhaps assigned TRBD1 or TRBD2 (7 bases each). This CDR3 spans 13 amino acids. V gave up 9 bases and J gave up 7 bases, with 19 bases separating them. Germline values: CDR1 MNHEY, CDR2 SVGAGI. The CDR3: CARGGGQSREQYF. The CDR3 nucleotides are TGTGCCAGGGGAGGGGGACAGTCTCGGGAGCAGTACTTC.

The CDR3, as DNA: TGTGCCTGGCAAAGACAGGGGCATAGCAATCAGCCCCAGCATTTT. Its translation: CAWQRQGHSNQPQHF. The J gene is TRBJ1-5, the V gene TRBV30, with TRBD1 matching 8 bases. Unmatched junction bases numbered 6, after V lost 5 bases and J lost 0 bases. CDR3 length: 15 amino acids. Germline CDR1 and CDR2: GTSNPN and SVGIG (reference sequence).

This clone has a single count. The rearrangement joins TRBV7-9 to TRBJ2-3, with D unclear. V was cut by 4 bases and J by 0 bases, with 5 bases left in between. CDR1 is SEHNR and CDR2 is FQNEAQ in the germline V gene (reference sequence). CDR3 length equals 13 residues. The CDR3, as DNA: TGTGCCAGCAGCTATGGGAGCACAGATACGCAGTATTTT. Translation gives CASSYGSTDTQYF.

This clone was detected only a few times. The chain recombines TRBV14 with TRBJ2-7; 7 positions match TRBD2. This CDR3 spans 17 amino acids. Germline trimming cut 0 bases from V and 7 bases from J; bases unmatched to any gene: 15. CDR1 and CDR2 from the germline V gene are SGHDN and FVKESK. The CDR3, as DNA: TGTGCCAGCAGCCAAGAAGTGGGCGGGGGACCAATTTTAGAGCAGTACTTC. Amino acid sequence: CASSQEVGGGPILEQYF.

The chain uses TRBV6-6 and TRBJ2-7, with 8 bases matching TRBD1. There are 15 residues in the CDR3. CDR1 is MNHNY, CDR2 SVGAGI, per germline (reference sequence). V lost 5 bases to trimming and J lost 3 bases; unmatched junction nucleotides: 9. CDR3 coding DNA: TGTGCCAGCAGTGACACGATCGGACAGGGCTACGAGCAGTACTTC. This encodes CASSDTIGQGYEQYF.

The rearrangement joins TRBV18 to TRBJ2-7; 9 bases agree with TRBD1. Germline assignment: CDR1 KGHSH and CDR2 LQKENI. This CDR3 has 17 amino acids. The junction had 8 bases not matched to a gene; V was cut back by 2 bases and J by 0 bases. The DNA for the CDR3 is TGTGCCAGCTCACCAAATATTGGGACAGGGACCTCCTACGAGCAGTACTTC. Its protein is CASSPNIGTGTSYEQYF.

The chain couples TRBV4-3 to TRBJ2-1; 9 bases fit TRBD2. Trimming took 2 bases from V and 5 from J; bases not matched to a gene: 4. CDR1 is LGHNA and CDR2 is YSLEER in the germline V gene. This CDR3 contains 15 residues. CDR3 in DNA: TGCGCCAGCAGCCAACGGGCGGGGGGGAACAATGAGCAGTTCTTC. Its translation: CASSQRAGGNNEQFF.

The genes are TRBV2 and TRBJ2-7, with 7 bases that match TRBD2. The J segment lost 4 bases and the V segment lost 8 bases, leaving 2 bases of the junction unmatched. The germline gives CDR1 SNHLY, CDR2 FYNNEI. This CDR3 is 11 amino acids long. This CDR3 reads CASGRGYEQYF. CDR3 coding DNA: TGTGCCAGCGGGAGGGGTTACGAGCAGTACTTC.

CDR3: CATSPAGNYGYTF. The CDR3 bases are TGTGCCACTTCCCCCGCAGGAAACTATGGCTACACCTTC. The rearrangement joins TRBV7-8 to TRBJ1-2; D is uncertain. This CDR3 comprises 13 residues. V was cut by 10 bases and J by 2 bases, with 14 bases left in between. Germline V CDR1 and CDR2: SGHVS, FQNEAQ.

This chain connects TRBV7-9 to TRBJ2-1; D tentatively reads TRBD1 or TRBD2 (5 bases each). Germline V lookup: CDR1 SEHNR, CDR2 FQNEAQ (reference sequence). V lost 2 bases and J 15 bases, leaving 17 bases between the germline ends. There are 13 residues in the CDR3. CDR3 sequence: CASSLFGAQGWFF. Here the CDR3 DNA reads TGTGCCAGCAGCTTATTCGGGGCCCAGGGATGGTTCTTC.

The chain links TRBV4-2 to TRBJ2-6; D unclear. This CDR3 has 15 residues. In germline, CDR1 is LGHNA, CDR2 YNFKEQ. V gave up 4 bases and J gave up 0 bases, with 7 bases separating them. The CDR3 loop reads CASSLSVSGANVLTF. DNA of the CDR3: TGTGCCAGCAGCCTTAGTGTCTCTGGGGCCAACGTCCTGACTTTC.

The chain carries TRBV19 and TRBJ2-1, with TRBD2 matching 14 bases. The ends lost 4 bases at V and 0 bases at J; junction bases unmatched: 11. Germline CDR1 reads LNHDA; CDR2 reads SQIVND (reference sequence). CDR3 size: 20 residues. CDR3 in DNA: TGTGCCAGTAGTACGGGACTAGCGGGGGCCGGTCTAAGCTCCTACAATGAGCAGTTCTTC. Residues: CASSTGLAGAGLSSYNEQFF.

V usage is TRBV11-1 and J usage is TRBJ2-3; tentative D call: TRBD2 (6 bases). There are 16 residues in the CDR3. V was trimmed by 5 bases and J by 5 bases, leaving 20 bases between them. Per germline, CDR1 SGHAT and CDR2 FQDESV (reference sequence). The CDR3 here is CASSPPGVDSRDTQYF. For the CDR3, the DNA is TGTGCCAGCAGCCCGCCGGGAGTCGATAGTAGAGATACGCAGTATTTT. Using reference TRBV11-1 and TRBJ2-3 for the parts outside the CDR3, the full variable domain is EAEVAQSPRYKITEKSQAVAFWCDPISGHATLYWYRQILGQGPELLVQFQDESVVDDSQLPKDRFSAERLKGVDSTLKIQPAELGDSAMYLCASSPPGVDSRDTQYFGPGTRLTVL.

The CDR3 DNA reads TGTGCCAGTAGTATTCAGGGGGCAAGGGGTTCACCCCTCCACTTT. Translating gives CASSIQGARGSPLHF. V gene TRBV19 combines with J gene TRBJ1-6; 8 bases agree with TRBD1. CDR1 and CDR2 (germline): LNHDA, SQIVND (reference sequence). V lost 3 bases to trimming and J lost 9 bases; unmatched junction nucleotides: 7. CDR3 size: 15 residues.

The V call is TRBV4-1, the J call TRBJ2-1, with 11 bases lining up with TRBD2. V was clipped by 4 bases and J by 8 bases; unmatched bases: 7. The CDR3 is 15 amino acids. Germline V gene data show CDR1 as MGHRA and CDR2 as YSYEKL. The CDR3 is CASSRTSGGFYEQFF. The CDR3 nucleotides read TGCGCCAGCAGCCGAACTAGCGGGGGATTTTATGAGCAGTTCTTC.

V and J are TRBV25-1 and TRBJ1-4; no clear D gene. V shed 2 bases and J shed 3 bases, with 7 bases lying between them. Germline CDR1 is MGHDK and CDR2 is SYGVNS. This CDR3 is built from 14 residues. The CDR3 sequence is CASSEQKANEKLFF. The DNA of the CDR3 is TGTGCCAGCAGTGAACAGAAGGCTAATGAAAAACTGTTTTTT.

The gene calls are TRBV2 and TRBJ1-2, with 10 bases identical to TRBD1. Trimming removed 7 bases from V and 1 base from J; junction bases left unmatched: 6. Germline V gene lookup returns CDR1 SNHLY and CDR2 FYNNEI. There are 15 residues in the CDR3. CDR3 sequence: CASKLGQGVNYGYTF. In DNA, the CDR3 is TGTGCCAGCAAGCTAGGACAGGGGGTTAACTATGGCTACACCTTC.

The chain recombines TRBV27 with TRBJ2-5, with a weak D call TRBD1 (6 bases). Germline V gene lookup returns CDR1 MNHEY and CDR2 SMNVEV (reference sequence). The length of the CDR3 is 15 residues. The V gene lost 4 bases and the J gene lost 0 bases, with 12 bases spanning the gap. CDR3 protein: CASSSTGTYQETQYF. The CDR3 nucleotides are TGTGCCAGCAGTTCAACAGGGACGTACCAAGAGACCCAGTACTTC.

The V gene is TRBV5-3, the J gene TRBJ2-4; D might be TRBD2 (5 bases). TRBV5-3 carries the ORF label, with uncertain function. The CDR3 runs to 14 residues. Trimming removed 3 bases at V and 4 bases at J, with 11 bases between. The CDR3 DNA sequence: TGTGCCAGAAGCTACCTCACGGGAAAAAACATTCAGTACTTC. This gives the protein CARSYLTGKNIQYF.